This entry lists 32 T cell receptor beta chains sequenced from one sample in a study of cytomegalovirus exposure and HLA in healthy donors. The PCR was carried out with 60 Vbeta primers and 13 Jbeta primers. Assay: immunoSEQ multiplex PCR; the TCRdb copy retains only in-frame clones and omits some. The data show some 140,000 clones, with about 70% seen just once and about 2.6% held by the top ten. Material: PBMCs. These receptors all stem from a woman aged 35 to 49 in good health and CMV-seronegative.

The gene calls are TRBV11-2 and TRBJ1-4; TRBD1 aligns across 8 bases. Germline V CDR1 and CDR2: SGHAT, FQNNGV. V shed 0 bases, J shed 8 bases, and the junction held 5 bases outside the gene matches. CDR3 size: 15 residues. CDR3 sequence reads: CASSLETGVGEKLFF. Written as DNA, the CDR3 is TGTGCCAGCAGCTTAGAGACAGGGGTAGGCGAAAAACTGTTTTTT.

The CDR3 coding sequence is TGTGCCAGCAGCACCCGACAGGGCCCTCAGCCCCAGCATTTT. Translation: CASSTRQGPQPQHF. The rearrangement links TRBV7-2 to TRBJ1-5; TRBD1 aligns across 7 bases. This CDR3 contains 14 residues. V lost 5 bases, J lost 6 bases, and 7 bases stayed unmatched. Germline V gene sequence: CDR1 SGHTA, CDR2 FQGNSA.

The V call is TRBV5-1, the J call TRBJ2-3; 8 bases fit TRBD2. The ends lost 4 bases at V and 4 bases at J; junction bases unmatched: 11. The germline CDR1 and CDR2 sequences are SGHRS and YFSETQ. The CDR3 has 16 amino acids. This CDR3 is CASSRARGGTPDTQYF. The CDR3 DNA is TGCGCCAGCAGCCGGGCCCGGGGGGGCACCCCAGATACGCAGTATTTT.

This clone has only a few counts. The genes are TRBV9 and TRBJ1-5; no firm D call. The CDR3 covers 16 residues. The germline gives CDR1 SGDLS, CDR2 YYNGEE. Between the trimmed V and J ends, which lost 0 bases and 0 bases, there was a span of 10 bases. The CDR3 DNA reads TGTGCCAGCAGCGTAGATTCGGGTGATAGCAATCAGCCCCAGCATTTT. Translated: CASSVDSGDSNQPQHF. The full variable domain, its missing parts supplied by reference TRBV9 and TRBJ1-5, is DSGVTQTPKHLITATGQRVTLRCSPRSGDLSVYWYQQSLDQGLQFLIQYYNGEERAKGNILERFSAQQFPDLHSELNLSSLELGDSALYFCASSVDSGDSNQPQHFGDGTRLSIL.

The chain recombines TRBV6-6 with TRBJ2-1; 7 bases fit TRBD2. J lost 4 bases, V lost 0 bases, and 3 bases had no gene match. Germline CDR1 reads MNHNY; CDR2 reads SVGAGI (reference sequence). The CDR3 is made up of 15 amino acids. DNA of the CDR3: TGTGCCAGCAGTTACTCGGGGGGGGTGTACAATGAGCAGTTCTTC. Translating it yields CASSYSGGVYNEQFF.

This sequence joins TRBV19 and TRBJ2-7; D may be TRBD1 (6 bases). Per germline, CDR1 LNHDA and CDR2 SQIVND (reference sequence). V was shortened by 4 bases and J by 1 base, with 11 bases between the two germline ends. The CDR3 runs to 14 residues. In DNA form, the CDR3 reads TGTGCCAGTAGTACTCAGACAGGTTCCTACGAGCAGTACTTC. This gives the protein CASSTQTGSYEQYF.

This sequence joins TRBV2 and TRBJ1-2; 7 bases line up with TRBD1. The CDR3 has 13 amino acids. Germline values: CDR1 SNHLY, CDR2 FYNNEI. Trimming cost V 3 bases and J 4 bases; bases outside gene matches: 2. CDR3 bases: TGTGCCAGCAGTGATACAGGGGCCTATGGCTACACCTTC. It encodes CASSDTGAYGYTF.

The rearrangement links TRBV7-9 to TRBJ2-1; 8 positions agree with TRBD1. The V gene's germline CDR1 is SEHNR and CDR2 FQNEAQ (reference sequence). V was pared by 4 bases and J by 7 bases, with 0 bases of the junction left unmatched. The CDR3 runs to 12 residues. The CDR3 reads CASSWTGNEQFF. The DNA of the CDR3 is TGTGCCAGCAGCTGGACAGGGAATGAGCAGTTCTTC.

This sequence joins TRBV5-1 and TRBJ2-5, with D possibly being TRBD2 (5 bases). Germline CDR1 is SGHRS and CDR2 is YFSETQ. The CDR3 contains 13 residues. V was trimmed by 3 bases and J by 1 base, leaving 7 bases between them. CDR3 sequence reads: CASSYEGQETQYF. In nucleotides, the CDR3 is TGCGCCAGCAGCTACGAGGGCCAAGAGACCCAGTACTTC.

The chain combines TRBV6-5 with TRBJ1-2; TRBD1 matches 9 bases. The CDR3 sequence is 14 residues long. J was trimmed by 6 bases and V by 6 bases; bases with no gene match: 8. From germline, CDR1 is MNHEY and CDR2 SVGAGI. CDR3 coding DNA: TGTGCCAGCAGGAAGGGACAGGGTAATGATGGCTACACCTTC. This codes for CASRKGQGNDGYTF.

This rearrangement joins TRBV7-3 to TRBJ1-1, with TRBD1 matching 10 bases. Germline V CDR1 and CDR2: SGHTA, FQGTGA. Losses at the gene ends were 5 bases for V and 4 bases for J; bases not matched to a gene: 7. The CDR3 runs to 15 residues. CDR3 coding DNA: TGTGCCAGCAGCCCGGGACAGGGGCTAAGCACTGAAGCTTTCTTT. It encodes CASSPGQGLSTEAFF.

V gene TRBV28 combines with J gene TRBJ2-7; D possibly corresponds to TRBD1 (6 bases). CDR1 is MDHEN and CDR2 is SYDVKM in the germline V gene. The CDR3 contains 12 residues. V lost 7 bases to trimming and J lost 3 bases, with 10 bases between them. CDR3 region: CASKQGNYEQYF. The CDR3 nucleotides are TGTGCCAGCAAACAGGGTAACTACGAGCAGTACTTC. The full variable domain, its missing parts supplied by reference TRBV28 and TRBJ2-7, is DVKVTQSSRYLVKRTGEKVFLECVQDMDHENMFWYRQDPGLGLRLIYFSYDVKMKEKGDIPEGYSVSREKKERFSLILESASTNQTSMYLCASKQGNYEQYFGPGTRLTVT.

This clone appeared a single time. CDR3 sequence reads: CASSSSASNTGELFF. DNA of the CDR3: TGTGCCAGCAGTTCCAGTGCTTCGAACACCGGGGAGCTGTTTTTT. V and J are TRBV27 and TRBJ2-2; D is ambiguous. Trimming took off 4 bases at V and 0 bases at J, with 9 bases between the two ends. This CDR3 has 15 residues. Germline assignment: CDR1 MNHEY and CDR2 SMNVEV (reference sequence).

The V gene is TRBV28, the J gene TRBJ2-7; 11 bases map to TRBD1. The CDR3 sequence is 16 residues long. J lost 3 bases, V lost 3 bases, and 7 bases had no gene match. Germline CDR1 is MDHEN and CDR2 is SYDVKM. CDR3 protein: CASSFFPGQGVYEQYF. As DNA, the CDR3 is TGTGCCAGCAGTTTCTTCCCGGGACAGGGGGTCTACGAGCAGTACTTC.

The V call is TRBV7-3, the J call TRBJ1-1; D not resolved. The V gene lost 0 bases and the J gene lost 4 bases, with 3 bases spanning the gap. CDR1 is SGHTA, CDR2 FQGTGA, per germline. The length of the CDR3 is 12 residues. Here the CDR3 reads CASSLTLTEAFF. In DNA, the CDR3 is TGTGCCAGCAGCTTAACTCTCACTGAAGCTTTCTTT.

The genes are TRBV9 and TRBJ1-3; possible D gene TRBD1, 5 bases. V lost 0 bases to trimming and J lost 2 bases, with 6 bases between them. The CDR3 is made up of 14 amino acids. Germline-derived CDR1 and CDR2 are SGDLS and YYNGEE. The CDR3: CASSVEGAGNTIYF. The CDR3, as DNA: TGTGCCAGCAGCGTAGAAGGGGCTGGAAACACCATATATTTT.

The chain is built from TRBV19 and TRBJ2-1, with TRBD2 matching over 9 bases. Germline V gene data show CDR1 as LNHDA and CDR2 as SQIVND (reference sequence). The J segment lost 9 bases and the V segment lost 3 bases, leaving 9 bases of the junction unmatched. The CDR3 extends over 15 amino acids. In nucleotides, the CDR3 is TGTGCCAGTAGTATTCTATCTAGCGGGGCGGGTGAGCAGTTCTTC. This translates into CASSILSSGAGEQFF.

This clone was observed a single time. Possible read error: a much larger clone is one base away. This CDR3 is also generated by other DNA sequences in the sample. The rearrangement links TRBV19 to TRBJ1-2, with D hard to call. From germline, CDR1 is LNHDA and CDR2 SQIVND (reference sequence). The CDR3 is 13 residues long. This CDR3 is CASSITGNYGYTF. Here the CDR3 DNA reads TGTGCCAGCAGTATAACCGGGAACTATGGCTACACCTTC.

The genes are TRBV4-1 and TRBJ1-5; maybe TRBD1 (5 bases). The CDR3 spans 15 residues. V was pared by 1 base and J by 7 bases, with 14 bases between. Looked up from germline, CDR1 is MGHRA and CDR2 is YSYEKL. CDR3 region: CASSQARDSGQPQHF. CDR3 sequence (DNA): TGCGCCAGCAGCCAAGCCAGGGACTCAGGGCAGCCCCAGCATTTT.

This clone was seen many times. This chain joins TRBV6-1 and TRBJ1-3; D remains unclear. V was shortened by 5 bases and J by 8 bases, with 10 bases between the two germline ends. The CDR3 contains 12 residues. CDR1 and CDR2 (germline): MNHNS, SASEGT. The CDR3, as DNA: TGTGCCAGCAGTTCCCCGGTTTACACCATATATTTT. Encoded protein: CASSSPVYTIYF.

The V and J genes are TRBV10-3 and TRBJ1-5; no clear D. Germline CDR1 and CDR2: ENHRY and SYGVKD. The CDR3 consists of 15 residues. The ends were cut back, 0 bases at V and 3 bases at J, with 9 bases in the middle. CDR3 residues: CAISESARNNQPQHF. The CDR3 bases are TGTGCCATCAGTGAGTCGGCCAGGAACAATCAGCCCCAGCATTTT.

This rearrangement joins TRBV4-3 to TRBJ1-1, with 9 bases that match TRBD1. Germline CDR1 LGHNA, CDR2 YSLEER. Losses at the gene ends were 2 bases for V and 8 bases for J; bases not matched to a gene: 6. This CDR3 is 14 amino acids long. CDR3 protein: CASSQNTGGSEAFF. DNA of the CDR3: TGCGCCAGCAGCCAAAATACAGGGGGCAGCGAAGCTTTCTTT.

The rearrangement links TRBV6-5 to TRBJ1-1, with D hard to call. Looked up from germline, CDR1 is MNHEY and CDR2 is SVGAGI. Between the trimmed V and J ends, which lost 4 bases and 0 bases, there was a span of 6 bases. CDR3 length: 13 residues. CDR3 coding DNA: TGTGCCAGCAGTTCCAACATGAACACTGAAGCTTTCTTT. This codes for CASSSNMNTEAFF.

V is TRBV29-1 and J is TRBJ2-3; no clear D gene. Germline V lookup: CDR1 SQVTM, CDR2 ANQGSEA. V lost 4 bases to trimming and J lost 3 bases, with 5 bases between them. This CDR3 is 11 amino acids long. The CDR3 loop is CSVARTDTQYF. CDR3 sequence (DNA): TGCAGCGTTGCGAGGACAGATACGCAGTATTTT.

This clone was seen only once. The chain combines TRBV7-2 with TRBJ1-1; 8 nucleotides align to TRBD1. Germline assignment: CDR1 SGHTA and CDR2 FQGNSA. V dropped 0 bases and J dropped 6; count of bases not matched to a gene: 6. CDR3 length equals 15 residues. The CDR3 nucleotides are TGTGCCAGCAGCTTAGCGGCCAGGGGGCAGTCTGAAGCTTTCTTT. It codes for CASSLAARGQSEAFF.

V and J are TRBV6-4 and TRBJ2-1; the match to TRBD2 covers 7 bases. The V segment lost 3 bases and the J segment 3 bases; nucleotides outside the gene matches: 5. CDR1 is MRHNA, CDR2 SNTAGT, per germline. The CDR3 consists of 15 residues. The CDR3 DNA follows: TGTGCCAGCAGTGAGTCTAGCGGTCGCTACAATGAGCAGTTCTTC. Its translation is CASSESSGRYNEQFF.

The chain has TRBV19 and TRBJ1-1, with no clear D. The CDR3 spans 11 residues. Germline lookup yields CDR1 LNHDA and CDR2 SQIVND (reference sequence). The V end was cut by 5 bases, the J end by 11 bases, with 12 bases between. The CDR3 region has the DNA TGTGCCAGTAGTGGTGTGGGGAGCGCTTTCTTT. Amino acids: CASSGVGSAFF.

This clone was detected only a few times. The rearrangement uses TRBV6-1 and TRBJ2-5; 8 bases fit TRBD1. CDR1 is MNHNS, CDR2 SASEGT, per germline. V lost 10 bases, J lost 5 bases, and 12 bases stayed unmatched. This CDR3 spans 14 amino acids. The CDR3, as DNA: TGTGCCACCTATTTTCCCGGGACAGGCGAGACCCAGTACTTC. It encodes CATYFPGTGETQYF.

CDR3 region: CASSLSWGGFGNEQFF. The CDR3 DNA reads as TGTGCCAGCAGCTTATCGTGGGGGGGCTTTGGCAATGAGCAGTTCTTC. The rearrangement links TRBV7-2 to TRBJ2-1, with D tentatively TRBD2 (7 bases). V gave up 2 bases and J gave up 6 bases, with 17 bases separating them. The CDR3 consists of 16 residues. Germline lookup yields CDR1 SGHTA and CDR2 FQGNSA.

CDR3 in amino acids: CASSLVPDTGELFF. CDR3 sequence (DNA): TGCGCCAGCAGCTTGGTGCCGGACACCGGGGAGCTGTTTTTT. The rearrangement joins TRBV5-1 to TRBJ2-2; D gene unclear. Germline assignment: CDR1 SGHRS and CDR2 YFSETQ. The V end lost 0 bases, the J end lost 3 bases, and 6 bases lay between the germline ends. The CDR3 consists of 14 residues.

CDR3 residues: CASSLRPRSSPLHF. CDR3 in DNA: TGTGCCAGCAGTTTAAGGCCCCGGAGTTCACCCCTCCACTTT. This sequence joins TRBV28 and TRBJ1-6; D gene ambiguous. V dropped 2 bases and J dropped 9 bases, with 11 bases sitting between them. In germline, CDR1 is MDHEN, CDR2 SYDVKM. The CDR3 contains 14 residues.

The chain recombines TRBV28 with TRBJ1-2, with D tentatively TRBD1 (5 bases). CDR1 and CDR2 (germline): MDHEN, SYDVKM. The CDR3 is 13 amino acids. Trimming shortened V by 3 bases and J by 5 bases, and 10 bases separated the two germline ends. CDR3 in DNA: TGTGCCAGCAGTTTTGGGGCCCCTTATGGCTACACCTTC. This encodes CASSFGAPYGYTF.